This TCR beta chain was found in a study of Ad26.COV2.S vaccination and SARS-CoV-2 variants. About the research overall: Ad26.COV2.S arm of COV1001 included the donor.

Repertoires were generated with immunoSEQ multiplex PCR, while TCRdb's copy carries only in-frame clones and drops some. The data contain more than 300,000 clones, around 85% of them singletons. Indicated treatment: approximately 18 received Ad26.COV2.S at low or high dose, single or two shots; five or six received placebo; per-sample allocation not given. Specimens were obtained on day 63 following the first vaccine or placebo injection. The V and J ends lost 8 bases and 1 base respectively, with 12 bases between them. The CDR3 has 13 residues. Germline loops: CDR1 MDHEN, CDR2 SYDVKM. This receptor was identified in a person aged 18 to 59 who received the Ad26.COV2.S COVID-19 vaccine or a placebo. V and J are TRBV28 and TRBJ2-7, with D possibly TRBD1 on 6 matching bases. Here the sequenced sample was peripheral blood, taken in a trial of Ad26.COV2.S vaccine versus placebo. The CDR3 sequence: CASLDRRSYEQYF. DNA of the CDR3: TGTGCCAGCTTAGACAGGCGTTCCTACGAGCAGTACTTC.